The 9 T cell receptor beta chains below all came from one sample that was sequenced in a study of T cells in lung cancer brain metastases. Profiling relied on immunoSEQ multiplex PCR, and the TCRdb table lists in-frame clones only, not all of them. The repertoire consists of approximately 3,500 clones, with about 90% occurring once and the leading ten covering 5% to 5.5%. Sequencing was done on a sample of tumor tissue from the primary lung tumor. The source is a woman aged 45-65 years with non-small cell lung cancer.

Only one count was recorded for this clone. The CDR3 DNA reads TGTGCCAGCAGTTTCGGCGGGACTAGTGCGCAGTACTTC. It encodes CASSFGGTSAQYF. The chain joins TRBV28 to TRBJ2-7; 8 bases line up with TRBD2. After removal of 3 bases from V and 9 bases from J, the junction contained 7 bases not matched to a gene. From germline, CDR1 is MDHEN and CDR2 SYDVKM. The CDR3 extends over 13 amino acids. Drawing the rest from reference TRBV28 and TRBJ2-7, the complete variable domain is DVKVTQSSRYLVKRTGEKVFLECVQDMDHENMFWYRQDPGLGLRLIYFSYDVKMKEKGDIPEGYSVSREKKERFSLILESASTNQTSMYLCASSFGGTSAQYFGPGTRLTVT.

V and J are TRBV5-1 and TRBJ2-2; D may be TRBD2 (5 bases). The CDR3 has 14 residues. Germline V gene sequence: CDR1 SGHRS, CDR2 YFSETQ. V was pared by 1 base and J by 8 bases, with 12 bases between. The CDR3 reads CASSLMYGEGELFF. CDR3 DNA: TGCGCCAGCAGCTTGATGTACGGGGAGGGGGAGCTGTTTTTT.

The rearrangement links TRBV5-4 to TRBJ1-6; TRBD1 matches 9 bases. The germline V gene has CDR1 SGHNT and CDR2 YYREEE (reference sequence). V shed 5 bases, J shed 7 bases, and the junction held 7 bases outside the gene matches. This CDR3 has 15 residues. The CDR3 sequence: CASSTGQGKNSPLHF. The CDR3 DNA reads as TGTGCCAGCAGTACGGGACAGGGAAAGAATTCACCCCTCCACTTT.

The gene calls are TRBV4-3 and TRBJ2-3, with D possibly being TRBD2 (5 bases). The germline V gene encodes CDR1 LGHNA and CDR2 YSLEER. The CDR3 contains 15 residues. V shed 1 base and J shed 2 bases, with 10 bases lying between them. The CDR3 reads CASSQVGRVTDTQYF. In DNA form, the CDR3 reads TGCGCCAGCAGCCAAGTTGGGCGGGTCACAGATACGCAGTATTTT.

The chain joins TRBV18 to TRBJ2-2; D gene uncertain. The CDR3 covers 12 residues. In germline, CDR1 is KGHSH, CDR2 LQKENI. Deletions cut 6 bases from V and 0 bases from J, with 2 bases between. The CDR3 DNA is TGTGCCAGCTCGGCGAACACCGGGGAGCTGTTTTTT. This sequence encodes CASSANTGELFF.

V and J are TRBV4-1 and TRBJ1-4; D perhaps matches TRBD1 (6 bases). Germline V gene data show CDR1 as MGHRA and CDR2 as YSYEKL. The ends were cut back, 6 bases at V and 8 bases at J, with 19 bases in the middle. This CDR3 contains 15 residues. The CDR3 protein is CASRLREGGEEKLFF. As DNA, the CDR3 is TGCGCCAGCAGGCTGCGAGAGGGGGGCGAAGAAAAACTGTTTTTT.

The chain recombines TRBV7-6 with TRBJ2-7; TRBD1 is a possible D gene (7 bases). V was trimmed by 5 bases and J by 0 bases, leaving 17 bases between them. Germline CDR1 SGHVS, CDR2 FNYEAQ. This CDR3 region has 16 residues. The DNA of the CDR3 is TGTGCCAGCAGCCCGAGTGGCAGGGGGGCCTCCTACGAGCAGTACTTC. It codes for CASSPSGRGASYEQYF.

The J gene is TRBJ2-3, the V gene TRBV7-9; the match to TRBD2 covers 11 bases. Germline CDR1 reads SEHNR; CDR2 reads FQNEAQ (reference sequence). J gave up 6 bases and V 5 bases, and 10 bases lay outside the gene matches. CDR3 length: 16 amino acids. The CDR3: CASSVWVSGGADTQYF. In DNA, the CDR3 is TGTGCCAGCAGCGTATGGGTTAGCGGGGGGGCGGATACGCAGTATTTT.

The chain joins TRBV19 to TRBJ2-5; tentative D call: TRBD1 (6 bases). This CDR3 has 15 amino acids. The ends were cut back, 4 bases at V and 4 bases at J, with 16 bases in the middle. CDR1 is LNHDA and CDR2 is SQIVND in the germline V gene (reference sequence). CDR3 DNA: TGTGCCAGTAGTAACAGGGTATGCTTGACAGAGACCCAGTACTTC. Translated, it gives CASSNRVCLTETQYF.